One and the same sample provided the 26 T cell receptor beta chains below, sequenced in a study of blood T cells in healthy people across ages. A sample-barcoded 5' primer and a J-beta primer mix were used in a second PCR of roughly 7 to 11 cycles. Each CDR3 protein gets one entry after TCRdb re-called the 5' RACE reads with MiXCR. In the table there are about 1 million distinct CDR3 sequences, more than 40% of which are singletons. Sequencing was done on a sample of blood. The source of these receptors is a woman aged 60-75 years in good health.

The rearrangement uses TRBV3-1 and TRBJ2-3; no definite D call. The V and J ends lost 2 bases and 0 bases respectively, with 12 bases between them. Germline loops: CDR1 LGHDT, CDR2 YNNKEL (reference sequence). The CDR3 sequence is 16 residues long. The chain's CDR3 is CASSQSPSSSTDTQYF. DNA for the CDR3: TGTGCCAGCAGCCAATCCCCGTCTAGTAGCACAGATACGCAGTATTTT.

This sequence joins TRBV5-1 and TRBJ2-1; 9 nucleotides match TRBD2. There are 14 residues in the CDR3. Germline V gives CDR1 SGHRS, CDR2 YFSETQ. Losses at the gene ends were 3 bases for V and 8 bases for J; bases not matched to a gene: 6. In nucleotides, the CDR3 is TGCGCCAGCAGCTGGGGACTAGCAGGCGATGAGCAGTTCTTC. Its protein product is CASSWGLAGDEQFF.

With regard to this clonotype: Germline and junction disagree at one end, which may indicate a read error. The chain couples TRBV4-2 to TRBJ2-1; the match to TRBD2 covers 7 bases. The germline CDR1 and CDR2 sequences are LGHNA and YNFKEQ. This CDR3 region has 15 residues. In nucleotides, the CDR3 is TGTGCCAGCAGCCAAGAAGAAAGGGACTACAATGAGCTGTTCTTC. This codes for CASSQEERDYNELFF.

Note on this clonotype: With a much larger clone just one base away, this may be a read error. This sequence joins TRBV11-2 and TRBJ2-7; 8 bases map to TRBD2. This CDR3 spans 13 amino acids. Germline V gene sequence: CDR1 SGHAT, CDR2 FQNNGV. This chain's CDR3 is CASGTSGTYERYF. The CDR3 DNA reads as TGTGCCAGCGGAACTAGCGGAACCTACGAGCGGTACTTC.

This clonotype was seen more than once but under ten times. The chain's CDR3 is CASSQSGLAKNIQYF. The CDR3 DNA follows: TGTGCCAGCAGCCAATCCGGACTAGCCAAAAACATTCAGTACTTC. V gene TRBV14 combines with J gene TRBJ2-4, with D possibly matching TRBD2 (5 bases). This CDR3 has 15 residues. V was shortened by 2 bases and J by 0 bases, with 8 bases between the two germline ends. Germline V lookup: CDR1 SGHDN, CDR2 FVKESK.

The J gene is TRBJ2-3, the V gene TRBV9, with 12 bases fitting TRBD2. The trim removed 3 bases at V and 3 bases at J, leaving 5 bases unmatched. Germline assignment: CDR1 SGDLS and CDR2 YYNGEE. The CDR3 is 16 amino acids. CDR3 loop: CASSAQTSGRTDTQYF. DNA of the CDR3: TGTGCCAGCAGCGCTCAAACTAGCGGGAGGACAGATACGCAGTATTTT.

This clonotype came up once. The chain recombines TRBV2 with TRBJ2-2, with D possibly TRBD1 on 6 matching bases. The V end lost 5 bases, the J end lost 6 bases, and 16 bases lay between the germline ends. Germline V gene lookup returns CDR1 SNHLY and CDR2 FYNNEI. The CDR3 has 15 residues. The CDR3 loop reads CASSPHREVAGELFF. DNA for the CDR3: TGTGCCAGCAGTCCGCACAGGGAAGTCGCCGGGGAGCTGTTTTTT.

This rearrangement joins TRBV29-1 to TRBJ2-7, with D tentatively TRBD1 (6 bases). V was pared by 3 bases and J by 5 bases, with 17 bases between. Germline V gives CDR1 SQVTM, CDR2 ANQGSEA. This CDR3 has 14 amino acids. CDR3 amino acids: CSVETGPPRDEQYF. CDR3 DNA: TGCAGCGTTGAGACAGGACCCCCTAGAGACGAGCAGTACTTC.

V is TRBV20-1 and J is TRBJ2-7, with D unresolved. The ends were cut back, 3 bases at V and 3 bases at J, with 12 bases in the middle. This CDR3 has 13 residues. Germline V lookup: CDR1 DFQATT, CDR2 SNEGSKA (reference sequence). Here the CDR3 DNA reads TGCAGTGCTAGTGGACCGATGATCTACGAGCAGTACTTC. Protein: CSASGPMIYEQYF.

This clonotype showed up just once. V usage is TRBV12-3 or TRBV12-4 and J usage is TRBJ1-6; D gene uncertain. V lost 1 base and J lost 5, with 12 bases in between. The CDR3 extends over 16 amino acids. In DNA, the CDR3 is TGTGCCAGCAGTTTAGATGACCTCACTAATAATTCACCCCTCCACTTT. Amino acid sequence: CASSLDDLTNNSPLHF.

The chain links TRBV6-2 or TRBV6-3 to TRBJ2-3; D is perhaps TRBD1 or TRBD2 (9 bases each). The CDR3 is 20 amino acids. The V end lost 2 bases, the J end lost 1 base, and 25 bases lay between the germline ends. CDR1 and CDR2 (germline): MNHEY, SVGEGT. The CDR3 region is CASSYVQGAGTSRRTDTQYF. Here the CDR3 DNA reads TGTGCCAGCAGTTACGTACAGGGGGCCGGGACTAGCCGACGCACAGATACGCAGTATTTT.

This clonotype was picked up one time. The V and J genes are TRBV5-1 and TRBJ2-1; D is uncertain. The CDR3 sequence is 13 residues long. With 0 bases removed from V and 8 bases from J, the gap between germline ends came to 9 bases. Looked up from germline, CDR1 is SGHRS and CDR2 is YFSETQ. The DNA of the CDR3 is TGCGCCAGCAGCTTGGCCAGCCTTCATGAGCAGTTCTTC. Translated, it gives CASSLASLHEQFF.

V gene TRBV11-1 combines with J gene TRBJ2-3; possible D gene TRBD2, 6 bases. The V end was cut by 0 bases, the J end by 0 bases, with 13 bases between. Germline V CDR1 and CDR2: SGHAT, FQDESV (reference sequence). The CDR3 has 17 residues. CDR3: CASSLAGGLRSTDTQYF. CDR3 bases: TGTGCCAGCAGCTTAGCGGGAGGCCTGCGGAGCACAGATACGCAGTATTTT.

This chain links TRBV5-6 with TRBJ2-6; D may be TRBD1 (5 bases). The CDR3 consists of 18 residues. Germline loops: CDR1 SGHDT, CDR2 YYEEEE. Trimming removed 6 bases from V and 1 base from J, with 20 bases in between. CDR3 region: CASITGARVTSGANVLTF. Written as DNA, the CDR3 is TGTGCCAGCATAACTGGGGCCAGAGTAACGTCTGGGGCCAACGTCCTGACTTTC.

This chain uses TRBV7-6 with TRBJ2-3; D gene unclear. CDR1 and CDR2 from the germline V gene are SGHVS and FNYEAQ. The CDR3 sequence is 12 residues long. V was trimmed by 4 bases and J by 6 bases, leaving 8 bases between them. The CDR3 loop reads CASSSTVDTQYF. CDR3 sequence (DNA): TGTGCCAGCAGCTCCACGGTTGATACGCAGTATTTT.

The chain uses TRBV5-1 and TRBJ2-5; 7 bases align to TRBD1. V lost 5 bases to trimming and J lost 1 base; unmatched junction nucleotides: 11. From germline, CDR1 is SGHRS and CDR2 YFSETQ. The CDR3 is 16 amino acids. The CDR3 nucleotides are TGCGCCAGCAGATACAAAACAGGGGCCATCCAAGAGACCCAGTACTTC. It translates to CASRYKTGAIQETQYF.

For the CDR3, the DNA is TGTGCCAGCACCACAGGGGGTAGAACTGAAGCTTTCTTT. This codes for CASTTGGRTEAFF. This chain uses TRBV28 with TRBJ1-1; 8 bases line up with TRBD1. The J segment lost 5 bases and the V segment lost 7 bases, leaving 6 bases of the junction unmatched. Germline loops: CDR1 MDHEN, CDR2 SYDVKM. This CDR3 is 13 amino acids long.

The chain uses TRBV20-1 and TRBJ2-7, with TRBD2 matching over 10 bases. The germline CDR1 and CDR2 sequences are DFQATT and SNEGSKA (reference sequence). The CDR3 has 14 amino acids. Losses at the gene ends were 1 base for V and 7 bases for J; bases not matched to a gene: 7. DNA of the CDR3: TGCAGTGCTAGAGCAGCGGGAGGGCCTGGGGAGCAGTACTTC. Protein product: CSARAAGGPGEQYF.

This clonotype was seen more than once but under ten times. CDR3 sequence reads: CASSSAGGHEQYF. CDR3 in DNA: TGTGCCAGCAGCAGCGCGGGGGGCCACGAGCAGTACTTC. The chain employs TRBV7-9 and TRBJ2-5, with TRBD2 matching over 8 bases. Judging by the DNA end, TRBJ2-7 fits better; the J call may be wrong. The CDR3 spans 13 residues. The V gene's germline CDR1 is SEHNR and CDR2 FQNEAQ (reference sequence).

This chain uses TRBV20-1 with TRBJ2-7, with TRBD2 matching over 8 bases. CDR1 and CDR2 from the germline V gene are DFQATT and SNEGSKA (reference sequence). The V segment lost 6 bases and the J segment 3 bases; nucleotides outside the gene matches: 4. The CDR3 totals 12 residues. This CDR3 reads CSAREGNYEQYF. In DNA form, the CDR3 reads TGCAGTGCCCGGGAGGGCAACTACGAGCAGTACTTC.

The count of this clonotype is one. The chain's CDR3 is CASSHSTGASYGYTF. The DNA of the CDR3 is TGTGCCAGCAGTCACTCGACAGGGGCAAGTTATGGCTACACCTTC. The rearrangement links TRBV28 to TRBJ1-2; TRBD1 matches at 8 bases. Germline CDR1 is MDHEN and CDR2 is SYDVKM. Trimming cost V 5 bases and J 5 bases; bases outside gene matches: 10. The CDR3 sequence is 15 residues long.

The chain couples TRBV3-1 to TRBJ2-7, with 10 bases identical to TRBD2. V trimming: 3 bases; J trimming: 3 bases; junction bases outside the gene matches: 11. The germline V gene encodes CDR1 LGHDT and CDR2 YNNKEL (reference sequence). The CDR3 has 17 residues. CDR3 sequence: CASSQAKLAGARYEQYF. DNA of the CDR3: TGTGCCAGCAGCCAGGCTAAGCTAGCGGGAGCCCGCTACGAGCAGTACTTC.

V gene TRBV7-9 combines with J gene TRBJ2-1, with 7 bases that match TRBD2. CDR1 and CDR2 from the germline V gene are SEHNR and FQNEAQ (reference sequence). The CDR3 consists of 16 residues. V was clipped by 5 bases and J by 0 bases; unmatched bases: 7. DNA of the CDR3: TGTGCCAGCAGCCCCCAGCGGGACCTCTCCTACAATGAGCAGTTCTTC. Protein product: CASSPQRDLSYNEQFF.

The sample holds a few counts of this clonotype. This chain joins TRBV12-3 or TRBV12-4 and TRBJ2-6; the match to TRBD1 covers 7 bases. The V and J ends lost 6 bases and 0 bases, in that order; junction bases with no gene match: 14. There are 19 residues in the CDR3. The CDR3 loop is CASSQDPGQTSSGANVLTF. The CDR3, as DNA: TGTGCCAGCAGCCAAGATCCGGGACAGACGTCCTCTGGGGCCAACGTCCTGACTTTC.

The chain couples TRBV28 to TRBJ1-5; D gene uncertain. V dropped 10 bases and J dropped 3 bases, with 13 bases sitting between them. Germline V gives CDR1 MDHEN, CDR2 SYDVKM. The CDR3 contains 13 residues. CDR3 sequence reads: CATSTDDNQPQHF. In nucleotides, the CDR3 is TGTGCCACCTCGACGGATGACAATCAGCCCCAGCATTTT.

There are a few counts of this clonotype. The gene calls are TRBV28 and TRBJ2-2; 9 bases line up with TRBD1. The CDR3 loop spans 17 amino acids. Germline lookup yields CDR1 MDHEN and CDR2 SYDVKM. Losses at the gene ends were 5 bases for V and 3 bases for J; bases not matched to a gene: 10. In DNA form, the CDR3 reads TGTGCCAGCAGTGGGCTGCCTGGACAGGGGTACACCGGGGAGCTGTTTTTT. Its translation is CASSGLPGQGYTGELFF. Complete variable domain (other parts from reference TRBV28 and TRBJ2-2): DVKVTQSSRYLVKRTGEKVFLECVQDMDHENMFWYRQDPGLGLRLIYFSYDVKMKEKGDIPEGYSVSREKKERFSLILESASTNQTSMYLCASSGLPGQGYTGELFFGEGSRLTVL.